This T cell receptor (beta chain) appears in the sequencing data of a study of graft-versus-host responses after intestinal transplantation. Processing of graft tissue released intraepithelial and lamina propria lymphocytes. TCRdb keeps only in-frame clones here, not all; method: immunoSEQ multiplex PCR. The sample shows around 3,600 clones, approximately 72% of them seen only once. Details on this clone: What it recognizes is unknown.

With V trimmed by 11 bases and J by 5 bases, 12 bases remained unmatched. The CDR3 covers 15 residues. CDR1 is SNHLY and CDR2 is FYNNEI in the germline V gene. Findings and limits, study-wide: Maximum circulating GvH clone levels tracked with early post-transplant HvG decreases.

The rearrangement links TRBV2 to TRBJ2-3; 11 nucleotides agree with TRBD1. This specimen consisted of ileum tissue, obtained about 980 days after intestinal transplantation. The receptor's source is a human patient who received an intestinal transplant, so some T cells may come from the graft donor. The CDR3 reads CAGGFTGTGGDTQYF. DNA for the CDR3: TGTGCCGGGGGGTTTACCGGGACAGGGGGAGATACGCAGTATTTT.